These T cell receptor beta chains were read from a single sample in a study of high-grade serous ovarian cancer treatment subgroups. Sequenced by immunoSEQ multiplex PCR; TCRdb stores in-frame clones only, minus some. The sample carries fewer than 9,500 clones, more than 55% recorded once. Sequenced material: tumor tissue. Every receptor here comes from a human donor with high-grade serous ovarian cancer. Both conserved end residues are part of each CDR3. A D gene is named only where the DNA matches it firmly. The size of a clone is reported for some rows only, either as once, few or many, or as a class for expanded clones.

clone_size: -; d_call: -; v_call: TRBV15; j_call: TRBJ2-2; cdr3_nt: TGTGCCACCAGCAGAGACAGGGATCTGAACACCGGGGAGCTGTTTTTT; cdr3_aa: CATSRDRDLNTGELFF
clone_size: -; d_call: TRBD2; v_call: TRBV2; j_call: TRBJ2-7; cdr3_nt: TGTGCCAGCAGGGTGACTAGCGGGAGAGGAGAGCAGTACTTC; cdr3_aa: CASRVTSGRGEQYF
clone_size: -; d_call: -; v_call: TRBV2; j_call: TRBJ1-3; cdr3_nt: TGTGCCAGCAGTGACGGTTCTTGGGGGAGCTCTGGAAACACCATATATTTT; cdr3_aa: CASSDGSWGSSGNTIYF
clone_size: -; d_call: -; v_call: TRBV7-6; j_call: TRBJ1-1; cdr3_nt: TGTGCCAGCAGCTTAGGCATGAACACTGAAGCTTTCTTT; cdr3_aa: CASSLGMNTEAFF
clone_size: -; d_call: TRBD1; v_call: TRBV7-7; j_call: TRBJ2-1; cdr3_nt: TGTGCCAGCAGCCTAAGACCCGGGACAGGGTACAATGAGCAGTTCTTC; cdr3_aa: CASSLRPGTGYNEQFF
clone_size: once; d_call: TRBD2; v_call: TRBV4-2; j_call: TRBJ2-2; cdr3_nt: TGTGCCAGCAGCCCCGGCGTGGGGGGGGAGCGGAGATCTAACACCGGGGAGCTGTTTTTT; cdr3_aa: CASSPGVGGERRSNTGELFF
clone_size: -; d_call: -; v_call: TRBV5-1; j_call: TRBJ1-1; cdr3_nt: TGCGCCAGCAGTTCCCAGGGCGGGAGAGCTTTCTTT; cdr3_aa: CASSSQGGRAFF
clone_size: few; d_call: TRBD2; v_call: TRBV11-3; j_call: TRBJ2-1; cdr3_nt: TGTGCCAGCAGTAATCTAGCGGGTAGGGACAATGAGCAGTTCTTC; cdr3_aa: CASSNLAGRDNEQFF
clone_size: -; d_call: TRBD2; v_call: TRBV9; j_call: TRBJ2-5; cdr3_nt: TGTGCCAGCAGCGTAGGGGCTAGCGGGCAAGGACGAAAAGAGACCCAGTACTTC; cdr3_aa: CASSVGASGQGRKETQYF
clone_size: -; d_call: -; v_call: TRBV11-2; j_call: TRBJ1-1; cdr3_nt: TGTGCCAGCAGCTTACAGGGGAACACTGAAGCTTTCTTT; cdr3_aa: CASSLQGNTEAFF
clone_size: -; d_call: -; v_call: TRBV18; j_call: TRBJ1-4; cdr3_nt: TGTGCCAGCTCACAAGGGATTAATGAAAAACTGTTTTTT; cdr3_aa: CASSQGINEKLFF
clone_size: -; d_call: TRBD2; v_call: TRBV5-1; j_call: TRBJ2-7; cdr3_nt: TGCGCCAGCAGCCTAGGAGGGACTATAACTGAGCAGTACTTC; cdr3_aa: CASSLGGTITEQYF
clone_size: -; d_call: TRBD2; v_call: TRBV7-2; j_call: TRBJ2-5; cdr3_nt: TGTGCCAGCAGCTTAGCTAGCGGGAGAGGAGAGACCCAGTACTTC; cdr3_aa: CASSLASGRGETQYF
clone_size: large; d_call: TRBD2; v_call: TRBV6-5; j_call: TRBJ2-7; cdr3_nt: TGTGCCAGCAGTCTAGCGGAGGCCTACGAGCAGTACTTC; cdr3_aa: CASSLAEAYEQYF
clone_size: once; d_call: -; v_call: TRBV28; j_call: TRBJ2-7; cdr3_nt: TGTGCCAGCAGTTTCGGGTCCTACGAGCAGTACTTC; cdr3_aa: CASSFGSYEQYF
clone_size: -; d_call: TRBD2; v_call: TRBV27; j_call: TRBJ2-3; cdr3_nt: TGTGCCAGCAGTTTCCTAGCGGGAGGGGGGGGCACAGATACGCAGTATTTT; cdr3_aa: CASSFLAGGGGTDTQYF
clone_size: -; d_call: -; v_call: TRBV4-3; j_call: TRBJ2-6; cdr3_nt: TGCGCCAGCAGCCATAGCACAGGGTCTGGGGCCAACGTCCTGACTTTC; cdr3_aa: CASSHSTGSGANVLTF
clone_size: -; d_call: -; v_call: TRBV7-2; j_call: TRBJ2-6; cdr3_nt: TGTGCCAGCAGCCCTCGCTGGGGGGGGGCCAACGTCCTGACTTTC; cdr3_aa: CASSPRWGGANVLTF
clone_size: -; d_call: -; v_call: TRBV5-1; j_call: TRBJ2-7; cdr3_nt: TGCGCCAGCAGTCTTGGGGGCTACGAGCAGTACTTC; cdr3_aa: CASSLGGYEQYF
clone_size: -; d_call: -; v_call: TRBV7-9; j_call: TRBJ2-1; cdr3_nt: TGTGCCAGCAGCTTAGATCATCTAGCAAGTGAGCAGTTCTTC; cdr3_aa: CASSLDHLASEQFF
clone_size: -; d_call: -; v_call: TRBV5-6; j_call: TRBJ2-7; cdr3_nt: TGTGCCAGCAGCTTGATTCAAGGGGGGCAGTACTTC; cdr3_aa: CASSLIQGGQYF
clone_size: -; d_call: -; v_call: TRBV4-2; j_call: TRBJ2-1; cdr3_nt: TGTGCCAGCAGCCAAGGGAGCAATGAGCAGTTCTTC; cdr3_aa: CASSQGSNEQFF
clone_size: -; d_call: -; v_call: TRBV5-4; j_call: TRBJ1-2; cdr3_nt: TGTGCCAGCAGCCCAGGGTTGGGCTATGGCTACACCTTC; cdr3_aa: CASSPGLGYGYTF
clone_size: -; d_call: -; v_call: TRBV5-4; j_call: TRBJ1-1; cdr3_nt: TGTGCCAGCAGCTTGCAGGTCTCTATGAACACTGAAGCTTTCTTT; cdr3_aa: CASSLQVSMNTEAFF
clone_size: -; d_call: TRBD2; v_call: TRBV5-4; j_call: TRBJ2-5; cdr3_nt: TGTGCCAGCAGCTTGGAAAGTAGCGGGAGAGAGACCCAGTACTTC; cdr3_aa: CASSLESSGRETQYF
clone_size: -; d_call: -; v_call: TRBV5-6; j_call: TRBJ2-7; cdr3_nt: TGTGCCAGCAGCTTCCGGGGATCCTACGAGCAGTACTTC; cdr3_aa: CASSFRGSYEQYF
clone_size: -; d_call: -; v_call: TRBV2; j_call: TRBJ2-1; cdr3_nt: TGTGCCAGCACTGGCACCTCCTACAATGAGCAGTTCTTC; cdr3_aa: CASTGTSYNEQFF
clone_size: -; d_call: -; v_call: TRBV6-5; j_call: TRBJ2-1; cdr3_nt: TGTGCCAGCAGTTACCTGGGGGGCAGGGCGCAGTTCTTC; cdr3_aa: CASSYLGGRAQFF
clone_size: medium-sized; d_call: -; v_call: TRBV6-1; j_call: TRBJ1-5; cdr3_nt: TGTGCCAGCAGGGCGAGGGGGGGTAGCAATCAGCCCCAGCATTTT; cdr3_aa: CASRARGGSNQPQHF
clone_size: -; d_call: -; v_call: TRBV28; j_call: TRBJ2-3; cdr3_nt: TGTGCCAGCAGTGGTCGTACGCAGTATTTT; cdr3_aa: CASSGRTQYF
clone_size: -; d_call: -; v_call: TRBV28; j_call: TRBJ1-2; cdr3_nt: TGTGCCAGCAGTCCGACACTCCGACAAAGAGGCTACACCTTC; cdr3_aa: CASSPTLRQRGYTF
clone_size: -; d_call: -; v_call: TRBV19; j_call: TRBJ2-5; cdr3_nt: TGTGCCAGTAGTGTGAGCGATCGGGGGACCCAGTACTTC; cdr3_aa: CASSVSDRGTQYF
clone_size: -; d_call: -; v_call: TRBV28; j_call: TRBJ2-6; cdr3_nt: TGTGCCACTACCATCCCTGGGGCCAACGTCCTGACTTTC; cdr3_aa: CATTIPGANVLTF
clone_size: -; d_call: -; v_call: TRBV14; j_call: TRBJ2-7; cdr3_nt: TGTGCCAGCAGCCAAGGTCGGGCGCGCGAGCAGTACTTC; cdr3_aa: CASSQGRAREQYF
clone_size: once; d_call: -; v_call: TRBV28; j_call: TRBJ2-3; cdr3_nt: TGTGCCAGCAGTTCCTCGGTGGATACGCAGTATTTT; cdr3_aa: CASSSSVDTQYF
clone_size: few; d_call: TRBD1; v_call: TRBV30; j_call: TRBJ1-1; cdr3_nt: TGTGCCTGGGGGACAGGGGGCTGGACTGAAGCTTTCTTT; cdr3_aa: CAWGTGGWTEAFF
clone_size: -; d_call: -; v_call: TRBV5-1; j_call: TRBJ1-4; cdr3_nt: TGCGCCAGCAGCTTGGATGTCGGGGGGGCTAATGAAAAACTGTTTTTT; cdr3_aa: CASSLDVGGANEKLFF